This TCR beta chain is drawn from a study of T cell responses to AZD1222 COVID-19 vaccine. General study points: Of spike-specific TCRs, nearly half reportedly target regions left unmutated in variants. White British people made up most donors, females outnumbered males, and clonal diversity was possibly underestimated.

Libraries were prepared by immunoSEQ multiplex PCR; TCRdb keeps only in-frame clonotypes and omits some of them. The sample has about 120,000 clones; about 90% are singletons. This CDR3 spans 18 amino acids. V shed 2 bases and J 2 bases; nucleotides not matched to a gene: 13. CDR1 and CDR2 (germline): MGHRA, YSYEKL. Analysis merged second doses at about 4 or about 12 weeks. A word on this clone: What it binds is not known.

The TCR was taken from an adult who received the AZD1222 COVID-19 vaccine. The source material was peripheral blood, sampled 28 days after the second AZD1222 dose. The V and J genes are TRBV4-1 and TRBJ2-5, with 8 positions matching TRBD1. In DNA form, the CDR3 reads TGCGCCAGCAGCCAACGGGGGAAAGGACAGGGACAACAAGAGACCCAGTACTTC. Translated, it gives CASSQRGKGQGQQETQYF.